This TCR beta chain was identified during a study of blood T cell repertoires in COVID-19 (dated by TCRdb to 2020 to 2021). Concerning the study at large: Collaborator samples came from the United States, Italy and Spain and covered acute and convalescent phases of COVID-19. The sample metadata nearly always contained a de-identified subject ID, COVID-19 status, age in years and sex. The dataset comprised deeply sampled blood TCRbeta repertoires from subjects exposed to, actively infected with, or recovered from COVID-19. The samples were drawn from two sources: the first 160 participants of the ongoing ImmuneRACE study, and over 1,000 subjects contributed by 6 global collaborators. A freely available public database, intended as a resource for researchers studying the immune response to SARS-CoV-2, is where the repertoires were released. The prospective study material was composed of cDNA or gDNA derived from T cells, B-cell-depleted T cells, or PBMCs. HLA class I and class II types, where available, came from metadata supplied by the sample provider rather than from assay-based typing.

Points the paper makes about the study in general: The amount of clinical and demographic metadata varied by source and participant and was provided uncurated.

Each collaborating institution followed its own protocols to collect whole blood in K2EDTA tubes. For TCRbeta analysis, collaborators shipped samples as frozen whole blood, isolated PBMCs, or DNA extracted from either of those sample types. On this clone: Its antigen is still unknown. No much larger clone exists at a distance of one base, and base qualities are not known.

TCRbeta CDR3 regions were amplified from genomic DNA using the immunoSEQ Assay, a bias-controlled multiplex PCR. The original pipeline was this. Nucleated cell counts per sample were estimated from amplification of reference gene primers within the assay. Sequence reads were collapsed and filtered to measure the absolute abundance of every unique TCRbeta CDR3 rearrangement. For each sample, productive Simpson clonality was calculated by taking the square root of Simpson's diversity index across productive rearrangements. TCRdb mirrors the immuneACCESS table, restricted to in-frame sequences. Some clones are absent from its copies; in checked studies, under half trace to an unresolved V gene, and the reason for the others is unknown. The DNA gave D and trimming, while V, J and clone size come from that table. Counted in this sample were 70,000 to 80,000 clones; around nine tenths of them appeared once. The ten top clones hold approximately 5% of the sample.

Material: peripheral blood. This receptor was taken from a human donor in a cohort sampled during active COVID-19.

The CDR3 has the sequence CAIRTGLNSPLHF. The bases are TGTGCCATCAGGACAGGGTTGAATTCACCCCTCCACTTT. Recombination joined TRBV10-3 with TRBJ1-6; the central 7 bases match TRBD1. Including cysteine and phenylalanine, the CDR3 has 13 amino acids. CDR3 DNA is the only sequence kept; it has 39 bases, read in frame from the first base. CDR1 and CDR2 (ENHRY, SYGVKD) derive from the germline V gene. Trimming accounts for 6 bases at V and 7 bases at J, while the number of junction bases matched to no gene is 3.